This T cell receptor (beta chain) was sequenced for a study of T-cell reconstitution after alpha-beta-depleted transplantation in children. The CDR3 loop spans 17 amino acids. Germline loops: CDR1 SGHVS, CDR2 FQNEAQ. Between the trimmed V and J ends, which lost 2 bases and 0 bases, there was a span of 15 bases. Construction of the TCRbeta library involved unique molecular identifiers. Each CDR3 protein gets one entry after TCRdb re-called the PCR reads with MiXCR. The sample records around 450,000 distinct CDR3 sequences, about 16% being singletons. As concerns this clonotype: Its antigen is not known.

Study-level results: As was reported, about two months after transplant, alpha-beta T cells came from several hundred expanded graft clones. Newly produced T cells mostly accounted for T-cell counts and diversity one year post-transplant. Recipient T cells and thymic progenitors that survived were the source of the high TCRbeta diversity seen at day 60 in some patients.

This chain links TRBV7-8 with TRBJ2-3; D gene uncertain. Here the sequenced sample was PBMCs, mostly from graft donor cells, taken 360 days after TCRalphabeta/CD19-depleted stem cell transplant. The TCR was taken from a boy younger than two who had a stem cell transplant for Wiskott-Aldrich syndrome, so the T cells may come from the graft donor. The CDR3 DNA reads as TGTGCCAGCAGCTTAATTTACTCAGGCGCTAGCACAGATACGCAGTATTTT. Its protein product is CASSLIYSGASTDTQYF.